This T cell receptor beta chain comes out of a study of T cell repertoires in cytomegalovirus infection. Whole-study context: CMV infection plus the matching HLA type was flagged by public TCR beta signatures. Study results and limitations: Cumulative public TCR beta family frequency identified carriers of CMV plus the relevant HLA. Ex vivo, HLA-C-restricted CMV-specific TCR beta clonotypes prevailed over the rest of the response.

CDR1 and CDR2 (germline): MNHNY, SVGAGI (reference sequence). CDR3 size: 16 residues. The V and J ends lost 6 bases and 0 bases respectively, with 17 bases between them. As to this clonotype: Its specificity is unknown.

TCRdb re-analysed the reads in MiXCR, keeping a single row per CDR3 protein. The table records roughly 720,000 distinct CDR3 sequences, 35% to 40% of them present only once. The sequence derives from a human donor in good health (CMV status not recorded). Some clones in this sample may be carry-over from other donors' samples. The chain couples TRBV6-6 to TRBJ1-1; possible D gene TRBD1, 6 bases. The sequenced sample consisted of PBMCs. The DNA for the CDR3 is TGTGCCAGCAGATTACCCTGGGGGGGGCTGAACACTGAAGCTTTCTTT. Protein product: CASRLPWGGLNTEAFF.